This TCR beta chain was documented in a study of T cells in Graves' hyperthyroidism and ophthalmopathy. Study-wide findings and caveats: Appearing also in blood were most of the thyroid clonotypes expanded above 0.001.

The CDR3 length is 15 residues. Unmatched junction bases numbered 9, after V lost 3 bases and J lost 4 bases. CDR1 SGDLS and CDR2 YYNGEE come from the germline V gene. Newly diagnosed hyperthyroidism patients aged 18 to 65 years had disease lasting under 2 months. From RNA transcripts, TCR beta CDR3 regions were amplified. An initial round of RT-PCR targeting the TCR CDR3 relied on the HTBI primer set. TCRdb processed the multiplex PCR reads anew with MiXCR; each CDR3 protein has one entry. The sample consists of under 400,000 distinct CDR3 sequences, 25% of them appearing once. Notes on this clonotype: Its antigen is not known.

The V and J genes are TRBV9 and TRBJ1-2; TRBD1 agrees at 7 bases. The sample taken for sequencing was blood. This TCR was recovered from a man aged 50 to 60 with Graves' hyperthyroidism. CDR3 protein: CASSAWDSSIYGYTF. The CDR3 region has the DNA TGTGCCAGCAGCGCGTGGGACAGTTCGATCTATGGCTACACCTTC.